A single sample is the source of the 12 T cell receptor beta chains below, sequenced in a study of PD-1 blockade in mismatch repair-deficient tumors. The repertoire was sequenced with immunoSEQ multiplex PCR; TCRdb's copy has only in-frame clones and lacks some. The data hold approximately 38,000 clones, with 85% observed a single time. The starting material was peripheral blood, obtained approximately 80 weeks after starting pembrolizumab. The receptor source for this set is an adult with mismatch repair-deficient cancer.

The chain carries TRBV7-3 and TRBJ1-1; D not resolved. V was clipped by 1 base and J by 5 bases, with 14 bases between them. Germline V lookup: CDR1 SGHTA, CDR2 FQGTGA. The CDR3 has 15 amino acids. The CDR3 sequence: CASSLKRSGGTEAFF. The CDR3 DNA is TGTGCCAGCAGCTTAAAACGGAGTGGAGGTACTGAAGCTTTCTTT.

This chain joins TRBV7-2 and TRBJ1-5; 7 bases are shared with TRBD1. After removal of 1 base from V and 1 base from J, the junction contained 10 bases not matched to a gene. Germline V gene lookup returns CDR1 SGHTA and CDR2 FQGNSA. The CDR3 is made up of 18 amino acids. CDR3 bases: TGTGCCAGCAGCTTAGTCGGCCAGGGGGTAGGGAGCAATCAGCCCCAGCATTTT. Translating gives CASSLVGQGVGSNQPQHF.

The rearrangement joins TRBV9 to TRBJ2-2; 10 bases map to TRBD2. V shed 3 bases, J shed 3 bases, and the junction held 14 bases outside the gene matches. There are 19 residues in the CDR3. CDR1 and CDR2 (germline): SGDLS, YYNGEE. Here the CDR3 DNA reads TGTGCCAGCAGCGCCCCCGGGGCCCCTAGCGGGAGTTACACCGGGGAGCTGTTTTTT. Its protein is CASSAPGAPSGSYTGELFF.

This clone was detected only once. The chain links TRBV7-9 to TRBJ2-5; possible D gene TRBD2, 6 bases. Germline CDR1 and CDR2: SEHNR and FQNEAQ (reference sequence). CDR3 length equals 16 residues. Trimming cost V 2 bases and J 4 bases, with 17 bases left between them. CDR3 sequence reads: CASSLREIGERETQYF. The CDR3 bases are TGTGCCAGCAGCTTACGGGAGATTGGTGAGAGAGAGACCCAGTACTTC.

The V gene is TRBV21-1, the J gene TRBJ2-7; TRBD1, as called in the table, went unchecked against the DNA. TRBV21-1 is described as a pseudogene. The CDR3 runs to 15 residues. The CDR3 loop reads CASSKGVSQGYEQYF. The CDR3 coding sequence is TGTGCCAGCAGCAAAGGCGTGTCACAGGGCTACGAGCAGTACTTC.

V and J are TRBV6-5 and TRBJ1-4; 8 bases agree with TRBD1. The CDR3 runs to 14 residues. Germline trimming cut 5 bases from V and 7 bases from J; bases unmatched to any gene: 6. CDR1 is MNHEY and CDR2 is SVGAGI in the germline V gene. CDR3 in DNA: TGTGCCAGCAGTACGGACAGGGCAGCTGAAAAACTGTTTTTT. Translating it yields CASSTDRAAEKLFF.

This chain links TRBV10-1 with TRBJ2-3, with TRBD2 identical over 14 bases. The germline gives CDR1 WNHNN, CDR2 SYGVQD (reference sequence). CDR3 length equals 16 residues. Losses at the gene ends were 6 bases for V and 4 bases for J; bases not matched to a gene: 6. The CDR3 protein is CASSDEGLAGADTQYF. In nucleotides, the CDR3 is TGCGCCAGCAGCGACGAGGGACTAGCGGGAGCAGATACGCAGTATTTT.

The chain uses TRBV5-4 and TRBJ2-7; D call uncertain. V was clipped by 4 bases and J by 3 bases, with 17 bases between them. This CDR3 spans 15 amino acids. Germline CDR1 is SGHNT and CDR2 is YYREEE (reference sequence). The DNA of the CDR3 is TGTGCCAGCAGCCCCTCGATGGGGTCAAACTACGAGCAGTACTTC. It is translated as CASSPSMGSNYEQYF.

The CDR3 DNA reads as TGTGCCAGCAGGGTAGTGGACAGGGAAAACCAGCCCCAGCATTTT. This codes for CASRVVDRENQPQHF. V usage is TRBV7-9 and J usage is TRBJ1-5; 8 bases line up with TRBD1. The germline CDR1 and CDR2 sequences are SEHNR and FQNEAQ (reference sequence). The CDR3 runs 15 residues. Trimming cost V 6 bases and J 7 bases; bases outside gene matches: 11.

This rearrangement joins TRBV6-5 to TRBJ2-7; a possible D gene is TRBD2 (5 bases). The CDR3 covers 12 residues. Trimming took off 5 bases at V and 9 bases at J, with 14 bases between the two ends. Germline V gene lookup returns CDR1 MNHEY and CDR2 SVGAGI. The CDR3 sequence is CASSSEGRRQYF. The CDR3 DNA reads as TGTGCCAGCAGTAGTGAGGGTCGCCGGCAGTACTTC.

The rearrangement links TRBV7-2 to TRBJ2-1; 13 nucleotides line up with TRBD2. CDR3 length: 16 residues. The ends lost 5 bases at V and 7 bases at J; junction bases unmatched: 8. CDR1 is SGHTA, CDR2 FQGNSA, per germline. The CDR3 sequence: CASSPRTSGSANEQFF. The CDR3 DNA follows: TGTGCCAGCAGCCCACGGACTAGCGGGAGCGCGAATGAGCAGTTCTTC.

The chain is built from TRBV29-1 and TRBJ2-1, with a possible D match to TRBD2 (7 bases). V was trimmed by 4 bases and J by 10 bases, leaving 14 bases between them. CDR3 length: 12 residues. From germline, CDR1 is SQVTM and CDR2 ANQGSEA. CDR3: CSVGGGEREQFF. The CDR3 DNA sequence: TGCAGCGTTGGAGGGGGGGAGAGAGAGCAGTTCTTC.